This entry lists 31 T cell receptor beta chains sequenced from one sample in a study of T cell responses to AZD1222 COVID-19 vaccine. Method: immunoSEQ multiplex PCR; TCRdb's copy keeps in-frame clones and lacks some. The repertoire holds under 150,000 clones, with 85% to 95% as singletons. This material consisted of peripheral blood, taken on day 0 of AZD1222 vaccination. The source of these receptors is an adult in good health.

This CDR3 is CASSHPGQKNTGELFF. DNA of the CDR3: TGCGCCAGCAGTCACCCAGGACAGAAGAACACCGGGGAGCTGTTTTTT. The chain is built from TRBV23-1 and TRBJ2-2, with D maybe TRBD1 (6 bases). TRBV23-1 is an open reading frame whose function is uncertain. This CDR3 region has 16 residues. The ends were cut back, 3 bases at V and 1 base at J, with 12 bases in the middle.

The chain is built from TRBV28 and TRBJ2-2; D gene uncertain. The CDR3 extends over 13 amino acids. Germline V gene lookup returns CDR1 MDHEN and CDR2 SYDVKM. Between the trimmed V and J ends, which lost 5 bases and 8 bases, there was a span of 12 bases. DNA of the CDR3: TGTGCCAGCAGTGAATCCGTTTTTGGGGAGCTGTTTTTT. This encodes CASSESVFGELFF.

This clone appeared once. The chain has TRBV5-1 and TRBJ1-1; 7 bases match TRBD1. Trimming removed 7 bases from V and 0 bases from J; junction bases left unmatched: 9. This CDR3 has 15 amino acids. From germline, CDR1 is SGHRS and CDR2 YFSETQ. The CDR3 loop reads CASSPDRAVNTEAFF. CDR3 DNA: TGCGCCAGCTCACCCGACAGGGCAGTGAACACTGAAGCTTTCTTT.

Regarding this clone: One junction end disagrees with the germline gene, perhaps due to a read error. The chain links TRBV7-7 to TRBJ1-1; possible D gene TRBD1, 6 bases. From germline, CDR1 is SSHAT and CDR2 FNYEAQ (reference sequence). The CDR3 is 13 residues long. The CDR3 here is CASSLDRNTEAFF. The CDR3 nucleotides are TGTGCTAGCAGCTTGGACAGGAACACTGAAGCTTTCTTT.

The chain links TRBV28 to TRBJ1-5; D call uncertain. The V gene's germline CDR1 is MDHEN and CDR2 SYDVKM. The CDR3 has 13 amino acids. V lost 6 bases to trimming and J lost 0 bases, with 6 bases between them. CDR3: CASSSYSNQPQHF. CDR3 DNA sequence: TGTGCCAGCAGCAGTTATAGCAATCAGCCCCAGCATTTT.

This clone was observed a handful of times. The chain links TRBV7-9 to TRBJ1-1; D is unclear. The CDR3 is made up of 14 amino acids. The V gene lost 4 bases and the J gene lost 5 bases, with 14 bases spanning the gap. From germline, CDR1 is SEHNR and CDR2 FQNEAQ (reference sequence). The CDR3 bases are TGTGCCAGCAGCTCTTGGGTTCTTTGGACTGAAGCTTTCTTT. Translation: CASSSWVLWTEAFF.

CDR3 in DNA: TGTGCCTGGGTGACAGGGCGGGGTTCACCCCTCCACTTT. Protein sequence: CAWVTGRGSPLHF. This rearrangement joins TRBV30 to TRBJ1-6; 7 nucleotides align to TRBD1. The V gene's germline CDR1 is GTSNPN and CDR2 SVGIG (reference sequence). This CDR3 comprises 13 residues. V gave up 5 bases and J gave up 9 bases; unmatched junction bases: 7.

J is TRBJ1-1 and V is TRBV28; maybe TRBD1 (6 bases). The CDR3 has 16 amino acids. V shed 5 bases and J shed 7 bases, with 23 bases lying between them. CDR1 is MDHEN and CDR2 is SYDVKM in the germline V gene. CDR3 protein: CASSLGGSTREGEAFF. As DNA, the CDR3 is TGTGCCAGCAGTCTAGGGGGGTCGACCAGGGAGGGTGAAGCTTTCTTT.

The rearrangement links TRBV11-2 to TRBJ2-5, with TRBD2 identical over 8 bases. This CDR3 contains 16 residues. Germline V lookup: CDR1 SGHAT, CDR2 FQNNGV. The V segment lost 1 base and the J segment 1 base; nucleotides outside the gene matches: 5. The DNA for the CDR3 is TGTGCCAGCAGCTTAGTCCCAGCGGGGGTCCAAGAGACCCAGTACTTC. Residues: CASSLVPAGVQETQYF. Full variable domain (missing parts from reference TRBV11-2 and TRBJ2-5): EAGVAQSPRYKIIEKRQSVAFWCNPISGHATLYWYQQILGQGPKLLIQFQNNGVVDDSQLPKDRFSAERLKGVDSTLKIQPAKLEDSAVYLCASSLVPAGVQETQYFGPGTRLLVL.

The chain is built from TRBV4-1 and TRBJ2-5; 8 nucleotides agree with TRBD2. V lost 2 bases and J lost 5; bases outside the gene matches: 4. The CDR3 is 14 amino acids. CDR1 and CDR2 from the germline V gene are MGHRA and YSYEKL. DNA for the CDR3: TGCGCCAGCAGCCAACCTAGCGGGTACGAGACCCAGTACTTC. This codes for CASSQPSGYETQYF.

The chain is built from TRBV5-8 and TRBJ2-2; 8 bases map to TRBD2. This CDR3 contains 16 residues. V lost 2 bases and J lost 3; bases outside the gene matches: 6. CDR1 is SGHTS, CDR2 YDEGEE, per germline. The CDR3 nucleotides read TGTGCCAGCAGCTTCCTTAGCGGGATCGACACCGGGGAGCTGTTTTTT. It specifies CASSFLSGIDTGELFF. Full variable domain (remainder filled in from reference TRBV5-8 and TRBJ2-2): EAGVTQSPTHLIKTRGQQATLRCSPISGHTSVYWYQQALGLGLQFLLWYDEGEERNRGNFPPRFSGRQFPNYSSELNVNALELEDSALYLCASSFLSGIDTGELFFGEGSRLTVL.

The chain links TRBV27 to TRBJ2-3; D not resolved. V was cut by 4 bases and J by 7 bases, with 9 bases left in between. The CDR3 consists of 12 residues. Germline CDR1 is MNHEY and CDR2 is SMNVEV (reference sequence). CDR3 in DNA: TGTGCCAGCAGTTCGATTCTAAATACGCAGTATTTT. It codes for CASSSILNTQYF.

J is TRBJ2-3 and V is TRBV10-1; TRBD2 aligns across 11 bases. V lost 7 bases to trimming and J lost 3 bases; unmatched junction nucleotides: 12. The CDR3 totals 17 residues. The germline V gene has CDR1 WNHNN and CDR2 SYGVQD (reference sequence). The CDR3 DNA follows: TGCGCCAGCAAAACCCCTCCGACTAGCGGGAAGACAGATACGCAGTATTTT. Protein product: CASKTPPTSGKTDTQYF.

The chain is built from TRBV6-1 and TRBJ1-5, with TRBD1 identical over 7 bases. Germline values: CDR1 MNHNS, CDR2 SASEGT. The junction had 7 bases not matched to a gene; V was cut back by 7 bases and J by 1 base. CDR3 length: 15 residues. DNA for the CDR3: TGTGCCAGCATGGACAGGTTTGTGAGCAATCAGCCCCAGCATTTT. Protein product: CASMDRFVSNQPQHF.

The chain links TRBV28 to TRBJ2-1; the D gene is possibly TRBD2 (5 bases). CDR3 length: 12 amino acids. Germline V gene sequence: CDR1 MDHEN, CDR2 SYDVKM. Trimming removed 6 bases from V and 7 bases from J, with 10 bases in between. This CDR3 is CASSQRSNEQFF. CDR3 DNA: TGTGCCAGCAGCCAGCGGTCAAATGAGCAGTTCTTC.

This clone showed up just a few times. CDR3 sequence: CASSPWTGNYGYTF. The DNA for the CDR3 is TGTGCCAGCAGCCCTTGGACAGGAAACTATGGCTACACCTTC. V usage is TRBV14 and J usage is TRBJ1-2; TRBD1 matches 7 bases. The CDR3 contains 14 residues. Germline V gene lookup returns CDR1 SGHDN and CDR2 FVKESK. With 4 bases clipped from V and 2 bases from J, the junction kept 4 bases outside the gene matches. The full variable domain, rest sourced from reference TRBV14 and TRBJ1-2, is EAGVTQFPSHSVIEKGQTVTLRCDPISGHDNLYWYRRVMGKEIKFLLHFVKESKQDESGMPNNRFLAERTGGTYSTLKVQPAELEDSGVYFCASSPWTGNYGYTFGSGTRLTVV.

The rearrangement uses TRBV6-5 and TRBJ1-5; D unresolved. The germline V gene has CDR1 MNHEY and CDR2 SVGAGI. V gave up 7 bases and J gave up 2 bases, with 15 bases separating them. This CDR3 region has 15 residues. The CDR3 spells CASKGGGLGNQPQHF. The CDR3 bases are TGTGCCAGCAAAGGAGGCGGTCTGGGCAATCAGCCCCAGCATTTT.

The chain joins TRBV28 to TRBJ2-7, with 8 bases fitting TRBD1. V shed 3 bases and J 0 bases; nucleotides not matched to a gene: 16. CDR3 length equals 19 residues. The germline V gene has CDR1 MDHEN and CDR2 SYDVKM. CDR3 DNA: TGTGCCAGCAGTTTCTTACAGGGGGACATGCGGGTTAACTCCTACGAGCAGTACTTC. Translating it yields CASSFLQGDMRVNSYEQYF.

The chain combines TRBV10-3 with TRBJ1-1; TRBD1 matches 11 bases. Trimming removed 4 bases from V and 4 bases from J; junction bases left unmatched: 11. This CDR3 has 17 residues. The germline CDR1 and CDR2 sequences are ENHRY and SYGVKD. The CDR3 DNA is TGTGCCATCAGTGCCCGGACAGGGGGCGCGGGGAGCACTGAAGCTTTCTTT. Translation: CAISARTGGAGSTEAFF.

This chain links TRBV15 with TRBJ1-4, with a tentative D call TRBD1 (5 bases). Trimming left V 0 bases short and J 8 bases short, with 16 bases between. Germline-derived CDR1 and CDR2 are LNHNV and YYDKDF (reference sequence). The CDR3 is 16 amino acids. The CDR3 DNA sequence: TGTGCCACCAGCAGAGAAGCGGACGGGGGATCGGAAAAACTGTTTTTT. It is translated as CATSREADGGSEKLFF.

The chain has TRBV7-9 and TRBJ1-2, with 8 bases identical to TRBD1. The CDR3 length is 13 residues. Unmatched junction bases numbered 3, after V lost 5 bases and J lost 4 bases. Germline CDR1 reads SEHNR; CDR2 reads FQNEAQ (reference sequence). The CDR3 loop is CASSPGGPYGYTF. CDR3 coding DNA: TGTGCCAGCAGCCCAGGGGGCCCCTATGGCTACACCTTC.

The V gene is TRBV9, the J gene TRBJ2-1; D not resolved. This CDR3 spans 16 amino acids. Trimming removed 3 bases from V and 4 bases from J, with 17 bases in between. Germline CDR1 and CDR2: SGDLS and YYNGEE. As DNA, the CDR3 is TGTGCCAGCAGCGCCCGTAAGTCTAACGGTTACAATGAGCAGTTCTTC. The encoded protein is CASSARKSNGYNEQFF. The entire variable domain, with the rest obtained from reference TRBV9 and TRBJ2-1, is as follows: DSGVTQTPKHLITATGQRVTLRCSPRSGDLSVYWYQQSLDQGLQFLIQYYNGEERAKGNILERFSAQQFPDLHSELNLSSLELGDSALYFCASSARKSNGYNEQFFGPGTRLTVL.

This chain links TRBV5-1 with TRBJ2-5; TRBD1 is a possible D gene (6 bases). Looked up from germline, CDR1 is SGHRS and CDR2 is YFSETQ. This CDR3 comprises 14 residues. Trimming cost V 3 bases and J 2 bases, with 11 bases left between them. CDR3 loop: CASSSDSKQETQYF. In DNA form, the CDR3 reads TGCGCCAGCAGCTCGGACAGTAAACAAGAGACCCAGTACTTC. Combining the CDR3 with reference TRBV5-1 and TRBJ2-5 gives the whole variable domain KAGVTQTPRYLIKTRGQQVTLSCSPISGHRSVSWYQQTPGQGLQFLFEYFSETQRNKGNFPGRFSGRQFSNSRSEMNVSTLELGDSALYLCASSSDSKQETQYFGPGTRLLVL.

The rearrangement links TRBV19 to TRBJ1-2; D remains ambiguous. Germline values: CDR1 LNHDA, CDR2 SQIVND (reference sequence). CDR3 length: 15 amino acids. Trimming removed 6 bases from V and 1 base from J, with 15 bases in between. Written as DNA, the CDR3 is TGTGCCAGTAGACCCTGGGGAGACCTTAACTATGGCTACACCTTC. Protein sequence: CASRPWGDLNYGYTF.

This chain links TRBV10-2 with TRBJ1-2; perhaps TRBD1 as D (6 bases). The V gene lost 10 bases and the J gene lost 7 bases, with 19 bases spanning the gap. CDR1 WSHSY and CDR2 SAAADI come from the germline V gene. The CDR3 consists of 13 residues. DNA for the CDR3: TGCGCCACCCTTTCCGGGGGCTCTGCTGGCTACACCTTC. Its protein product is CATLSGGSAGYTF.

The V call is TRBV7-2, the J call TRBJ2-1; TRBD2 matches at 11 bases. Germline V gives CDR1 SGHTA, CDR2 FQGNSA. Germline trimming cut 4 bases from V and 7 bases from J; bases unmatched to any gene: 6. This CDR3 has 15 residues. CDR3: CASSWRSGRGNEQFF. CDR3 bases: TGTGCCAGCAGCTGGCGTAGCGGGAGGGGAAATGAGCAGTTCTTC.

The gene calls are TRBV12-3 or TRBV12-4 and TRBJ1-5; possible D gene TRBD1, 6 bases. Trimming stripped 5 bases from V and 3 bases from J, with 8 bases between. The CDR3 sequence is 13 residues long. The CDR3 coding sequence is TGTGCCAGCAGTCGACAGGACAATCAGCCCCAGCATTTT. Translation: CASSRQDNQPQHF.

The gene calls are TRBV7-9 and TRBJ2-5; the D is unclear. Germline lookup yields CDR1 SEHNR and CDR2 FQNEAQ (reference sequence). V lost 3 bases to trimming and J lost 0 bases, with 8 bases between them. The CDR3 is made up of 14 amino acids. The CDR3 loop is CASSLRNHQETQYF. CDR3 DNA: TGTGCCAGCAGCTTGAGGAACCACCAAGAGACCCAGTACTTC.

The CDR3 DNA reads as TGTGCCAGCTCACCAACGGGGGCCAGCTACAATGAGCAGTTCTTC. Its translation is CASSPTGASYNEQFF. V usage is TRBV18 and J usage is TRBJ2-1, with D perhaps TRBD1 or TRBD2 (6 bases each). V lost 2 bases and J lost 3, with 11 bases in between. The CDR3 consists of 15 residues. From germline, CDR1 is KGHSH and CDR2 LQKENI.

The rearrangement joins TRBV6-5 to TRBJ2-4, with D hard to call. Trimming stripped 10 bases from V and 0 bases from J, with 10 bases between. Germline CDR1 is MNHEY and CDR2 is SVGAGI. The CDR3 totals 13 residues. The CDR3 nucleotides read TGTGCCACCCTCAGCCTAGCCAAAAACATTCAGTACTTC. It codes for CATLSLAKNIQYF.

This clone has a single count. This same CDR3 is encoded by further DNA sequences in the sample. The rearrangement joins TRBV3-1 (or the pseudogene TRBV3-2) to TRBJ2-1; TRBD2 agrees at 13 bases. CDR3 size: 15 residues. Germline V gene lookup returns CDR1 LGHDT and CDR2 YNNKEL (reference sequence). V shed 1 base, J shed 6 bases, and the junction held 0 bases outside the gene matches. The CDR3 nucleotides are TGTGCCAGCAGCCAAGGGACTAGCGGGAGCAATGAGCAGTTCTTC. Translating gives CASSQGTSGSNEQFF.